This is a list of T cell receptor beta chains from one sample in a study of shared clonotypes between healthy human individuals. This table comes from immunoSEQ multiplex PCR, and its TCRdb copy is limited to in-frame clones, with some not included. The sample carries just over 2,000,000 clones, 95% recorded once. The source material was naive CD4+ T cells sorted from blood. These receptors all stem from a man between 18 and 29 years old in good health. The CDR3 runs from the conserved cysteine through the conserved F or W. The D gene is left open where the match is weak. For some rows the clone size is stated as once, few or many, or as a class when expanded; others skip it.

V gene	D gene	CDR3 length	clone size	J gene	CDR3 DNA	CDR3 protein
TRBV7-9	NA	13	NA	TRBJ1-5	TGCGCCAGCAGCCAAGTAATAAATCAGCCCCAGCATTTT	CASSQVINQPQHF
TRBV11-2	TRBD2	15	NA	TRBJ2-1	TGTGCCAGCAGCCCAGGACTAGCATCCTACAATGAGCAGTTCTTC	CASSPGLASYNEQFF
TRBV2	NA	16	NA	TRBJ1-4	TGTGCCAGCAGCGATCTCCCGGGATCTCTGAATGAAAAACTGTTTTTT	CASSDLPGSLNEKLFF
TRBV6-1	TRBD2	15	NA	TRBJ2-4	TGTGCCAGCAGTGAAGCTGGAGGGAGGGAAAACATTCAGTACTTC	CASSEAGGRENIQYF
TRBV7-2	TRBD1	16	few	TRBJ2-7	TGTGCCAGCAACCTAAGGTCCGGGACAGGGGGCTACGAGCAGTACTTC	CASNLRSGTGGYEQYF
TRBV11-2	TRBD1	15	NA	TRBJ2-3	TGTGCCAGCAGTAAAACAGGGGAAAGTTTAGATACGCAGTATTTT	CASSKTGESLDTQYF
TRBV4-1	TRBD1	15	NA	TRBJ1-4	TGCGCCAGCAGCGCTGACAGGGGCGAAGGTGAAAAACTGTTTTTT	CASSADRGEGEKLFF
TRBV2	NA	12	NA	TRBJ2-5	TGTGCCAGCAGTGATCACGGAGAGACCCAGTACTTC	CASSDHGETQYF
TRBV18	TRBD1	14	few	TRBJ1-5	TGTGCCAGCTCACCGTCAGGGGGCGGCCAGCCCCAGCATTTT	CASSPSGGGQPQHF
TRBV6-6	NA	15	NA	TRBJ1-2	TGTGCCAGCAGTTACTCGAGCACCAGCAACTATGGCTACACCTTC	CASSYSSTSNYGYTF
TRBV11-3	TRBD1	15	NA	TRBJ2-5	TGTGCCAGCAGCCCCGGACAGGGGGCGCCGAAGACCCAGTACTTC	CASSPGQGAPKTQYF
TRBV7-2	TRBD1	14	NA	TRBJ1-1	TGTGCCAGCAGCATACAACTAGGGGGCGTCGGAGCTTTCTTT	CASSIQLGGVGAFF
TRBV6-1	NA	13	NA	TRBJ1-1	TGTGCCAGCAGCCCCTTGGGGAACACTGAAGCTTTCTTT	CASSPLGNTEAFF